This TCR beta chain is drawn from a study of cytomegalovirus exposure and HLA in healthy donors. The study ran its PCR with 60 Vbeta and 13 Jbeta primers. Sequencing used immunoSEQ multiplex PCR; TCRdb keeps in-frame clones, though not all of them. In the table there are around 150,000 clones, around 78% of which are singletons. Sequencing was done on a sample of PBMCs. This sequence originates from a woman in her thirties or forties in good health and CMV-seronegative.

For the CDR3, the DNA is TGCAGCGTTGCCAGTGGGGGGGTTAGAGAGCAGTACTTC. This encodes CSVASGGVREQYF. This sequence joins TRBV29-1 and TRBJ2-7, with 7 bases aligning to TRBD2. Germline trimming cut 4 bases from V and 7 bases from J; bases unmatched to any gene: 10. Germline CDR1 and CDR2: SQVTM and ANQGSEA. This CDR3 is 13 amino acids long.